The rows below give T cell receptor beta chains drawn from one sample of a study of siplizumab effects on memory and regulatory T cells. TCRdb keeps only in-frame clones here, not all; method: immunoSEQ multiplex PCR. The sample carries approximately 100,000 clones, about 91% recorded once. The sequencing input was Tregs sorted from blood. The origin of the receptors is a human donor in good health. Each CDR3 is given with its conserved first and last residue.

j_gene: TRBJ1-1
v_gene: TRBV11-3
CDR3aa: CASSWDSTNTEAFF

j_gene: TRBJ1-4
v_gene: TRBV5-1
CDR3aa: CASPRERVATNEKLFF

j_gene: TRBJ2-1
v_gene: TRBV19
CDR3aa: CASIQREGGNEQFF

j_gene: TRBJ1-5
v_gene: TRBV6-1
CDR3aa: CASQGYSNQPQHF

j_gene: TRBJ2-7
v_gene: TRBV6-6
CDR3aa: CASSYDTEQYF

j_gene: TRBJ1-2
v_gene: TRBV25-1
CDR3aa: CASSVGDQDGYTF

j_gene: TRBJ2-4
v_gene: TRBV7-6
CDR3aa: CASSGPKGSKNIQYF

j_gene: TRBJ2-7
v_gene: TRBV6-5
CDR3aa: CASSRDYEQYF

j_gene: TRBJ1-2
v_gene: TRBV19
CDR3aa: CATVKGAGGYTF

j_gene: TRBJ2-3
v_gene: TRBV5-1
CDR3aa: CASSLVSAGGSDTQYF

j_gene: TRBJ1-3
v_gene: TRBV5-4
CDR3aa: CASRALTDSGNTIYF

j_gene: TRBJ1-2
v_gene: TRBV18
CDR3aa: CASSPSQGGGYTF

j_gene: TRBJ1-5
v_gene: TRBV2
CDR3aa: CATAGGLIGNQPQHF

j_gene: TRBJ2-2
v_gene: TRBV7-7
CDR3aa: CASSLELSTGELFF

j_gene: TRBJ2-5
v_gene: TRBV5-1
CDR3aa: CASSFLQDRETQYF

j_gene: TRBJ2-7
v_gene: TRBV5-1
CDR3aa: CASSLGQDEKEQYF

j_gene: TRBJ2-7
v_gene: TRBV18
CDR3aa: CASSETSGNQQYF

j_gene: TRBJ2-1
v_gene: TRBV2
CDR3aa: CASTRQGSVNEQFF

j_gene: TRBJ2-1
v_gene: TRBV11-2
CDR3aa: CASSAGQGFNEQFF

j_gene: TRBJ2-5
v_gene: TRBV4-1
CDR3aa: CASSQASGRQETQYF

j_gene: TRBJ1-6
v_gene: TRBV19
CDR3aa: CASGRFVTGGKNSPLHF

j_gene: TRBJ1-1
v_gene: TRBV6-1
CDR3aa: CASSGGTEAFF

j_gene: TRBJ2-5
v_gene: TRBV27
CDR3aa: CASSFRGQGGETQYF

j_gene: TRBJ1-2
v_gene: TRBV11-3
CDR3aa: CASSLLGQNYGYTF

j_gene: TRBJ1-2
v_gene: TRBV6-5
CDR3aa: CASSYYGGATVTF

j_gene: TRBJ1-6
v_gene: TRBV5-3
CDR3aa: CARSLSMGQGPNNSPLHF

j_gene: TRBJ1-2
v_gene: TRBV11-2
CDR3aa: CASSPYGGDAYGYTF

j_gene: TRBJ2-3
v_gene: TRBV7-8
CDR3aa: CASSDTRATDTQYF

j_gene: TRBJ2-7
v_gene: TRBV5-1
CDR3aa: CASSQITGTQLFF

j_gene: TRBJ2-5
v_gene: TRBV29-1
CDR3aa: CSVARLAGGKETQYF

j_gene: TRBJ2-2
v_gene: TRBV2
CDR3aa: CASSDIKAMNTGELFF

j_gene: TRBJ2-1
v_gene: TRBV19
CDR3aa: CASSARDRDKVQFF

j_gene: TRBJ2-5
v_gene: TRBV4-2
CDR3aa: CASRVDGTQYF

j_gene: TRBJ2-3
v_gene: TRBV5-1
CDR3aa: CASSPIKTVSSTDTQYF

j_gene: TRBJ2-1
v_gene: TRBV27
CDR3aa: CASSRGVGANEQFF

j_gene: TRBJ1-4
v_gene: TRBV18
CDR3aa: CASSPGDREKLFF

j_gene: TRBJ2-3
v_gene: TRBV19
CDR3aa: CASSTTSGSTDTQYF

j_gene: TRBJ2-7
v_gene: TRBV6-5
CDR3aa: CASTRPGTYEQYF

j_gene: TRBJ2-2
v_gene: TRBV7-2
CDR3aa: CASSLSQGLTGELFF

j_gene: TRBJ2-7
v_gene: TRBV18
CDR3aa: CASSLMGLAMGYEQYF

j_gene: TRBJ1-1
v_gene: TRBV19
CDR3aa: CASSIMENAEAFF

j_gene: TRBJ2-3
v_gene: TRBV13
CDR3aa: CASSIQGVSTDTQYF

j_gene: TRBJ1-6
v_gene: TRBV18
CDR3aa: CASSRGHPSSYNSPLHF

j_gene: TRBJ2-2
v_gene: TRBV6-5
CDR3aa: CASSYWAGGTGELFF

j_gene: TRBJ1-2
v_gene: TRBV6-1
CDR3aa: CASSGVRVGYGYTF

j_gene: TRBJ2-5
v_gene: TRBV2
CDR3aa: CASTRDSGETQYF

j_gene: TRBJ2-3
v_gene: TRBV5-6
CDR3aa: CASSLGLTTDTQYF

j_gene: TRBJ2-3
v_gene: TRBV5-4
CDR3aa: CASSMSTDTQYF

j_gene: TRBJ2-2
v_gene: TRBV9
CDR3aa: CASSDPRGGANTGELFF

j_gene: TRBJ1-2
v_gene: TRBV6-6
CDR3aa: CASSYLDSLRGYTF

j_gene: TRBJ1-6
v_gene: TRBV5-1
CDR3aa: CASSTSFSYNSPLHF

j_gene: TRBJ2-1
v_gene: TRBV12-5
CDR3aa: CASGLVGLAGFNEQFF